A single TCR beta chain is shown here with its context. The germline V gene has CDR1 SGHTA and CDR2 FQGNSA. Trimming pared 0 bases from V and 5 bases from J, leaving 6 bases between. This CDR3 region has 13 residues. TCRdb redid the calling of the 5' RACE reads with MiXCR, one entry per CDR3 protein. Of about 330,000 distinct CDR3 sequences listed, about 6.6% were seen once; the top ten hold roughly a sixth. The data originate from a study of T cells after yellow fever vaccination. This sequence joins TRBV7-2 and TRBJ2-3; D gene unclear. The material was PBMCs, obtained about 41 days after the first yellow fever vaccination. This TCR derives from a man younger than 30 who received the YFV17D yellow fever vaccine. CDR3 protein: CASSLARQDTQYF. CDR3 sequence (DNA): TGTGCCAGCAGCTTAGCGCGGCAAGATACGCAGTATTTT.